Below, 20 T cell receptor beta chains from the same sample are listed, as sequenced in a study of read filtering for tumor transcriptome and immune sequencing. From about 400 ng of RNA, a library with molecular barcoded alpha/delta and beta/gamma adaptors was made. TCRdb reprocessed the reads with MiXCR, giving one entry per CDR3 protein. The sample holds 40,000 to 50,000 distinct CDR3 sequences; roughly 12% are singletons and the top ten take around 30%. Sequenced material: a population of CD138-negative cells sorted from bone marrow. The receptor set was obtained from a donor at least 40 years old with multiple myeloma.

As concerns this clonotype: A read error may be the cause here, since a much bigger clone is one base away. The chain couples TRBV4-3 to TRBJ2-5, with TRBD2 matching 8 bases. Germline assignment: CDR1 LGHNA and CDR2 YSLEER. This CDR3 has 14 amino acids. As DNA, the CDR3 is TGCGCCGGCAGCCAGACTAGCGCCCCGGAGACCCAGTACTTC. Translating gives CAGSQTSAPETQYF.

Ten or more counts support this clonotype. The rearrangement links TRBV28 to TRBJ2-3, with 8 positions matching TRBD2. With 6 bases clipped from V and 4 bases from J, the junction kept 6 bases outside the gene matches. The germline CDR1 and CDR2 sequences are MDHEN and SYDVKM. This CDR3 is built from 14 residues. The DNA for the CDR3 is TGTGCCAGCAGCGGGAGGGAGATAGCAGATACGCAGTATTTT. Encoded protein: CASSGREIADTQYF.

The chain has TRBV20-1 and TRBJ2-7, with TRBD2 identical over 10 bases. Germline CDR1 reads DFQATT; CDR2 reads SNEGSKA (reference sequence). With V trimmed by 6 bases and J by 1 base, 9 bases remained unmatched. The CDR3 consists of 15 residues. The CDR3 protein is CSANPSGSISYEQYF. The CDR3 coding sequence is TGCAGTGCAAACCCTAGCGGGAGTATTTCCTACGAGCAGTACTTC.

In its sample, this clonotype was seen many times. V usage is TRBV10-3 and J usage is TRBJ2-3; unclear D gene. The CDR3 is 12 residues long. Germline CDR1 is ENHRY and CDR2 is SYGVKD. The V end lost 2 bases, the J end lost 4 bases, and 4 bases lay between the germline ends. The CDR3 region has the DNA TGTGCCATCAGTGAGCATCCAGATACGCAGTATTTT. Translated: CAISEHPDTQYF.

This clonotype was seen ten or more times. The chain joins TRBV7-9 to TRBJ2-1; 8 bases map to TRBD2. J was trimmed by 7 bases and V by 6 bases; bases with no gene match: 11. Germline V gene lookup returns CDR1 SEHNR and CDR2 FQNEAQ (reference sequence). CDR3 length: 15 residues. The CDR3 sequence: CASSYPGTSRNEQFF. CDR3 DNA sequence: TGTGCCAGCAGTTATCCCGGGACTAGTAGGAATGAGCAGTTCTTC.

This clonotype was seen a handful of times. The V and J genes are TRBV27 and TRBJ1-1; D uncertain. V lost 2 bases to trimming and J lost 4 bases, with 8 bases between them. Germline CDR1 reads MNHEY; CDR2 reads SMNVEV (reference sequence). The CDR3 runs to 13 residues. CDR3 amino acids: CASSLRGSTEAFF. CDR3 nucleotide sequence: TGTGCCAGCAGTTTACGGGGTTCCACTGAAGCTTTCTTT.

This clonotype has at least ten counts. The chain employs TRBV29-1 and TRBJ1-5; D gene ambiguous. V was cut by 4 bases and J by 2 bases, with 6 bases left in between. Germline CDR1 is SQVTM and CDR2 is ANQGSEA. This CDR3 region has 12 residues. The CDR3 DNA sequence: TGCAGCGTTGTGGAGGGCAATCAGCCCCAGCATTTT. It yields the protein CSVVEGNQPQHF.

This clonotype was seen at least ten times. The rearrangement links TRBV19 to TRBJ1-5, with TRBD1 matching 9 bases. This CDR3 spans 15 amino acids. The germline CDR1 and CDR2 sequences are LNHDA and SQIVND (reference sequence). V gave up 7 bases and J gave up 5 bases; unmatched junction bases: 9. Here the CDR3 reads CASTTGTGRYQPQHF. The DNA for the CDR3 is TGTGCCAGTACGACCGGGACAGGGCGTTATCAGCCCCAGCATTTT. Using reference TRBV19 and TRBJ1-5 for the parts outside the CDR3, the full variable domain is DGGITQSPKYLFRKEGQNVTLSCEQNLNHDAMYWYRQDPGQGLRLIYYSQIVNDFQKGDIAEGYSVSREKKESFPLTVTSAQKNPTAFYLCASTTGTGRYQPQHFGDGTRLSIL.

This clonotype was found many times. At one boundary the junction diverges from the germline segment, which might be a read error. V gene TRBV5-1 combines with J gene TRBJ2-7, with D perhaps matching TRBD1 (5 bases). From germline, CDR1 is SGHRS and CDR2 YFSETQ. The CDR3 extends over 14 amino acids. As DNA, the CDR3 is TGCGCCAGCAGTTTGGACATACTGCAAGGGGAGCAGTACTTC. It specifies CASSLDILQGEQYF.

With regard to this clonotype: A much larger clone differs by one base, so this may be a read error. The chain is built from TRBV11-2 and TRBJ1-1, with D possibly TRBD1 on 6 matching bases. The V gene's germline CDR1 is SGHAT and CDR2 FQNNGV. The CDR3 covers 15 residues. CDR3 residues: CASSFGATGSTDAFF. CDR3 in DNA: TGTGCCAGCAGCTTCGGGGCGACAGGCAGCACTGATGCTTTCTTT.

A note on this clonotype: It differs at one base from a far larger clone, so likely a read error. This chain joins TRBV12-3 or TRBV12-4 and TRBJ2-7; possibly TRBD1 for D (5 bases). V lost 8 bases and J 0 bases, leaving 14 bases between the germline ends. The CDR3 length is 14 residues. The CDR3 DNA follows: TGTGCCAGCGGGCCGGACGACAGCTCCTACGAGCAGTACTTC. Encoded protein: CASGPDDSSYEQYF.

Notes on this clonotype: The likely explanation is a read error, given a far larger clone one base away. The chain uses TRBV4-2 and TRBJ2-1, with 7 nucleotides matching TRBD2. Germline CDR1 is LGHNA and CDR2 is YNFKEQ. The CDR3 consists of 15 residues. CDR3 DNA sequence: TGCGCCAGCGGCCAAGGGCCAGCGGGGAACAATGAGCAGTTCTTC. This gives the protein CASGQGPAGNNEQFF.

This clonotype was detected many times. This sequence joins TRBV28 and TRBJ2-2; 7 bases fit TRBD2. This CDR3 spans 16 amino acids. Germline CDR1 is MDHEN and CDR2 is SYDVKM. With 2 bases clipped from V and 1 base from J, the junction kept 4 bases outside the gene matches. In nucleotides, the CDR3 is TGTGCCAGCAGTTTAATTGTAGCGGGGAACACCGGGGAGCTGTTTTTT. Translated, it gives CASSLIVAGNTGELFF.

Notes on this clonotype: At one boundary the junction diverges from the germline segment, which might be a read error. The V gene is TRBV6-1, the J gene TRBJ2-3; the D gene is possibly TRBD1 (6 bases). The CDR3 totals 15 residues. Germline V CDR1 and CDR2: MNHNS, SASEGT. The CDR3 DNA follows: TGTGCCAGTAGTGAACGGGCAGGGGTACGCGATACGCAGTATTTT. Translated: CASSERAGVRDTQYF.

This clonotype was counted at least ten times. The genes are TRBV6-1 and TRBJ2-5, with TRBD1 matching 10 bases. The CDR3 is made up of 13 amino acids. Germline CDR1 is MNHNS and CDR2 is SASEGT. Trimming cost V 5 bases and J 7 bases; bases outside gene matches: 4. In nucleotides, the CDR3 is TGTGCCAGCAGTCCGGGACAGGGGACGACCCAGTACTTC. Protein product: CASSPGQGTTQYF.

A few counts support this clonotype. The CDR3 sequence is CASSPAGSTAEAFF. Written as DNA, the CDR3 is TGTGCCAGCTCACCGGCCGGGTCGACCGCTGAAGCTTTCTTT. The V gene is TRBV18, the J gene TRBJ1-1; no reliable D call. Per germline, CDR1 KGHSH and CDR2 LQKENI. The CDR3 spans 14 residues. Deletions cut 3 bases from V and 6 bases from J, with 14 bases between.

Many counts were recorded for this clonotype. The chain links TRBV5-1 to TRBJ2-5, with 10 bases lining up with TRBD1. The CDR3 is 13 amino acids. Germline CDR1 and CDR2: SGHRS and YFSETQ. V gave up 3 bases and J gave up 7 bases; unmatched junction bases: 3. This CDR3 is CASSYGQGGTQYF. In DNA, the CDR3 is TGCGCCAGCAGCTATGGACAGGGGGGGACCCAGTACTTC. Using reference TRBV5-1 and TRBJ2-5 for the parts outside the CDR3, the full variable domain is KAGVTQTPRYLIKTRGQQVTLSCSPISGHRSVSWYQQTPGQGLQFLFEYFSETQRNKGNFPGRFSGRQFSNSRSEMNVSTLELGDSALYLCASSYGQGGTQYFGPGTRLLVL.

This clonotype has ten or more counts. The chain carries TRBV7-6 and TRBJ2-7; no clear D. The germline gives CDR1 SGHVS, CDR2 FNYEAQ. This CDR3 comprises 13 residues. V was pared by 2 bases and J by 6 bases, with 11 bases between. The CDR3 sequence: CASSLSTPAEQYF. The CDR3 DNA reads TGTGCCAGCAGCTTAAGTACGCCGGCCGAGCAGTACTTC.

This clonotype was recorded at least ten times. V and J are TRBV2 and TRBJ2-5; D not resolved. The germline V gene encodes CDR1 SNHLY and CDR2 FYNNEI. V was clipped by 8 bases and J by 3 bases, with 10 bases between them. CDR3 length: 12 residues. The CDR3: CASEQREETQYF. The CDR3 DNA sequence: TGTGCCAGCGAACAGAGAGAAGAGACCCAGTACTTC.

This clonotype has a count of ten or more. The V call is TRBV11-2, the J call TRBJ2-1, with unresolved D. The germline gives CDR1 SGHAT, CDR2 FQNNGV. The V end lost 7 bases, the J end lost 6 bases, and 7 bases lay between the germline ends. This CDR3 contains 11 residues. CDR3 in DNA: TGTGCCAGCACCTCATTCAATGAGCAGTTCTTC. This sequence encodes CASTSFNEQFF.